One sample yielded the 23 T cell receptor beta chains listed below, sequenced in a study of T cell responses to AZD1222 COVID-19 vaccine. TCRdb keeps only in-frame clones here, not all; method: immunoSEQ multiplex PCR. This table holds about 150,000 clones, roughly nine tenths found once. The sequenced sample was peripheral blood, obtained on day 0 of AZD1222 vaccination. The receptor set was obtained from an adult in good health.

This chain links TRBV7-9 with TRBJ2-1, with 11 bases that match TRBD2. CDR3 length: 19 amino acids. The germline V gene encodes CDR1 SEHNR and CDR2 FQNEAQ (reference sequence). Losses at the gene ends were 3 bases for V and 2 bases for J; bases not matched to a gene: 12. The CDR3 region is CASSFIRGASGRTYNEQFF. CDR3 bases: TGTGCCAGCAGCTTTATTAGGGGCGCTAGCGGGAGGACCTACAATGAGCAGTTCTTC.

V and J are TRBV28 and TRBJ1-2; D gene ambiguous. Germline loops: CDR1 MDHEN, CDR2 SYDVKM. This CDR3 has 13 residues. The V gene lost 5 bases and the J gene lost 0 bases, with 7 bases spanning the gap. In nucleotides, the CDR3 is TGTGCCAGCAGTCCTTACGCTAACTATGGCTACACCTTC. It yields the protein CASSPYANYGYTF.

The V gene is TRBV10-3, the J gene TRBJ1-6, with D possibly being TRBD1 (5 bases). Germline V gives CDR1 ENHRY, CDR2 SYGVKD. The CDR3 is made up of 14 amino acids. The V gene lost 10 bases and the J gene lost 5 bases, with 15 bases spanning the gap. The CDR3 sequence is CATGGGDDNSPLHF. The CDR3 bases are TGTGCCACGGGGGGGGGAGATGATAATTCACCCCTCCACTTT.

V is TRBV5-6 and J is TRBJ2-7; unclear D gene. Trimming left V 6 bases short and J 0 bases short, with 16 bases between. The germline gives CDR1 SGHDT, CDR2 YYEEEE. The length of the CDR3 is 15 residues. The CDR3 nucleotides read TGTGCCAGCACCGTCGGACCTTCGAGCTCCTACGAGCAGTACTTC. It yields the protein CASTVGPSSSYEQYF.

V gene TRBV18 combines with J gene TRBJ2-7; D unresolved. This CDR3 comprises 12 residues. V shed 3 bases and J shed 5 bases, with 8 bases lying between them. In germline, CDR1 is KGHSH, CDR2 LQKENI. The CDR3 nucleotides are TGTGCCAGCTCACCTTCGACGAACGAGCAGTACTTC. This codes for CASSPSTNEQYF.

The gene calls are TRBV12-5 and TRBJ1-3; D is unclear. V shed 4 bases and J shed 0 bases, with 4 bases lying between them. This CDR3 spans 13 amino acids. The germline CDR1 and CDR2 sequences are LGHNT and FRNRAP. The chain's CDR3 is CASGWASGNTIYF. The CDR3 DNA reads as TGTGCTAGTGGTTGGGCCTCTGGAAACACCATATATTTT.

This sequence joins TRBV6-5 and TRBJ1-6; D unresolved. This CDR3 is built from 13 residues. Germline CDR1 is MNHEY and CDR2 is SVGAGI. Trimming removed 6 bases at V and 14 bases at J, with 17 bases between. CDR3 protein: CASRPRWTGTLHF. The CDR3 region has the DNA TGTGCCAGCAGGCCCCGTTGGACCGGGACCCTCCACTTT.

The gene calls are TRBV7-3 and TRBJ1-1; D not certain. The CDR3 contains 13 residues. The V end was cut by 8 bases, the J end by 2 bases, with 12 bases between. CDR1 and CDR2 (germline): SGHTA, FQGTGA. In DNA, the CDR3 is TGTGCCAGCTCGGAGACGGATAACACTGAAGCTTTCTTT. Translating it yields CASSETDNTEAFF.

This chain uses TRBV7-3 with TRBJ1-2, with a tentative D call TRBD1 (5 bases). Germline V gene sequence: CDR1 SGHTA, CDR2 FQGTGA. V gave up 0 bases and J gave up 6 bases, with 11 bases separating them. CDR3 size: 14 residues. In DNA form, the CDR3 reads TGTGCCAGCAGCTTAACGCCCGGGGACGATGGCTACACCTTC. It encodes CASSLTPGDDGYTF.

On this clone itself: The germline gene is not matched at one end of the junction; a read error may be the cause. The V gene is TRBV6-2 or TRBV6-3, the J gene TRBJ1-6; D not certain. Germline V gives CDR1 MNHEY, CDR2 SVGEGT. The CDR3 covers 14 residues. CDR3 sequence reads: CASSYSQLPLPQEF. CDR3 nucleotides: TGTGCCAGCAGTTACTCTCAACTTCCTCTCCCTCAAGAATTT.

The V gene is TRBV7-6, the J gene TRBJ1-5; TRBD1 aligns across 8 bases. The junction had 12 bases not matched to a gene; V was cut back by 1 base and J by 7 bases. CDR3 length: 17 amino acids. Germline-derived CDR1 and CDR2 are SGHVS and FNYEAQ. The CDR3, as DNA: TGTGCCAGCAGCTTAGGAGGGACAGGACAGGTTGACCAGCCCCAGCATTTT. Protein product: CASSLGGTGQVDQPQHF.

The rearrangement links TRBV2 to TRBJ2-1; D remains ambiguous. The CDR3 spans 11 residues. The V gene's germline CDR1 is SNHLY and CDR2 FYNNEI. Trimming cost V 7 bases and J 7 bases, with 8 bases left between them. CDR3 DNA sequence: TGTGCCAGCAAGGGCAGGAATGAGCAGTTCTTC. This encodes CASKGRNEQFF.

The chain couples TRBV3-1 (or the pseudogene TRBV3-2) to TRBJ1-5, with 7 bases that match TRBD1. V dropped 1 base and J dropped 2; count of bases not matched to a gene: 2. The CDR3 has 15 amino acids. Looked up from germline, CDR1 is LGHDT and CDR2 is YNNKEL (reference sequence). CDR3 in DNA: TGTGCCAGCAGCCAAGGGACAGGTCGCAATCAGCCCCAGCATTTT. Translation: CASSQGTGRNQPQHF.

This clone was counted once. V usage is TRBV6-7 and J usage is TRBJ1-6; 8 bases align to TRBD1. TRBV6-7 is noted as an ORF with a role that remains uncertain. Unmatched junction bases numbered 5, after V lost 0 bases and J lost 10 bases. This CDR3 comprises 15 residues. CDR3 protein: CASSYSSRGRSPLHF. CDR3 DNA sequence: TGTGCCAGCAGTTACTCCTCCAGGGGGCGATCACCCCTCCACTTT.

The chain combines TRBV27 with TRBJ2-1; D not resolved. V lost 2 bases and J lost 5, with 10 bases in between. Germline values: CDR1 MNHEY, CDR2 SMNVEV (reference sequence). CDR3 size: 14 residues. In DNA, the CDR3 is TGTGCCAGCAGTTTAATCGCAGGAAACAATGAGCAGTTCTTC. The encoded protein is CASSLIAGNNEQFF.

The chain combines TRBV7-9 with TRBJ2-3; D gene ambiguous. Trimming pared 5 bases from V and 5 bases from J, leaving 8 bases between. The V gene's germline CDR1 is SEHNR and CDR2 FQNEAQ (reference sequence). The CDR3 loop spans 12 amino acids. Here the CDR3 reads CASSALKDTQYF. The CDR3 DNA reads TGTGCCAGCAGCGCGCTAAAAGATACGCAGTATTTT.

The CDR3 here is CASRPDSTTQYF. DNA for the CDR3: TGTGCCAGCAGACCCGACAGCACTACGCAGTATTTT. This rearrangement joins TRBV6-5 to TRBJ2-3; maybe TRBD1 (5 bases). The ends were cut back, 6 bases at V and 8 bases at J, with 12 bases in the middle. The CDR3 length is 12 residues. CDR1 is MNHEY, CDR2 SVGAGI, per germline.

The chain employs TRBV5-1 and TRBJ2-3; D remains unclear. This CDR3 region has 15 residues. The ends were cut back, 0 bases at V and 0 bases at J, with 8 bases in the middle. Germline V lookup: CDR1 SGHRS, CDR2 YFSETQ. CDR3 bases: TGCGCCAGCAGCTTGGAAGGCTTCAGCACAGATACGCAGTATTTT. Encoded protein: CASSLEGFSTDTQYF.

J is TRBJ2-1 and V is TRBV12-3 or TRBV12-4; the D gene is possibly TRBD2 (6 bases). The germline V and J ends were trimmed by 6 bases and 6 bases, with 12 bases remaining between them. The CDR3 is 13 residues long. The CDR3: CASSHLTSNEQFF. CDR3 coding DNA: TGTGCCAGCAGCCACCTGACTAGCAATGAGCAGTTCTTC.

The chain combines TRBV9 with TRBJ2-5; 7 bases line up with TRBD1. This CDR3 has 14 residues. V shed 0 bases, J shed 5 bases, and the junction held 4 bases outside the gene matches. In germline, CDR1 is SGDLS, CDR2 YYNGEE. CDR3 sequence: CASSVEGQMETQYF. CDR3 DNA sequence: TGTGCCAGCAGCGTAGAGGGACAGATGGAGACCCAGTACTTC.

V gene TRBV5-4 combines with J gene TRBJ2-7; no definite D call. Germline values: CDR1 SGHNT, CDR2 YYREEE (reference sequence). With 0 bases removed from V and 3 bases from J, the gap between germline ends came to 4 bases. This CDR3 region has 12 residues. For the CDR3, the DNA is TGTGCCAGCAGCTTGGACCACTACGAGCAGTACTTC. Translating gives CASSLDHYEQYF.

This rearrangement joins TRBV5-1 to TRBJ2-2, with a possible D match to TRBD1 (6 bases). The V and J ends lost 2 bases and 6 bases respectively, with 11 bases between them. Germline loops: CDR1 SGHRS, CDR2 YFSETQ. The length of the CDR3 is 14 residues. The CDR3 nucleotides are TGCGCCAGCAGCTTCGGACAGAATGCCGGGGAGCTGTTTTTT. It is translated as CASSFGQNAGELFF.

V usage is TRBV30 and J usage is TRBJ1-1, with 9 bases lining up with TRBD1. The V segment lost 1 base and the J segment 1 base; nucleotides outside the gene matches: 1. Germline V gene sequence: CDR1 GTSNPN, CDR2 SVGIG (reference sequence). This CDR3 is built from 14 residues. In DNA form, the CDR3 reads TGTGCCTGGAGTGAGGGACAGGGGAACACTGAAGCTTTCTTT. Translation: CAWSEGQGNTEAFF.